This TCR beta chain comes out of a study of blood T cell repertoires in COVID-19. Study summary: COVID-19 samples, acute and convalescent, were from the United States, Italy and Spain. In each case, the material was cDNA or gDNA derived from T cells, B-cell-depleted T cells, or PBMCs.

In the source study's methods: Cell counts per sample came from amplifying reference gene primers. TCRdb's copy holds only in-frame clones and misses some; the assay was immunoSEQ multiplex PCR. V and J calls plus clone size are reproduced from that table; the DNA served to infer D and trimming. The sample carries about 280,000 clones, roughly nine tenths recorded once. CDR3 length: 16 residues. The V gene's germline CDR1 is LNHDA and CDR2 SQIVND (reference sequence). Trimming took 8 bases from V and 8 from J; bases not matched to a gene: 17. The rearrangement joins TRBV19 to TRBJ1-2; 10 bases line up with TRBD1. Input material: peripheral blood. This sequence originates from a middle-aged woman who had recovered from COVID-19. This CDR3 reads CASHLGTGDQLGGYTF. The CDR3 region has the DNA TGTGCCAGTCACCTCGGGACAGGGGACCAGCTGGGGGGCTACACCTTC.